Each of the 25 T cell receptor beta chains below was sequenced from the same sample in a study of human T cells and chemical hapten exposure. Sample time point: patch test 1, 2 weeks after DPC sensitization. Treatment here: therapeutic diphenylcyclopropenone sensitization with weekly scalp DPC. TCRdb independently ran MiXCR on the RACE reads; one entry per CDR3 protein. The top ten hold 7.5% to 8.5% of the sample, which has some 340,000 distinct CDR3 sequences, about 7% seen once. The material was whole blood, obtained in connection with sensitization to the hapten diphenylcyclopropenone (DPC). These receptors all come from a woman between 18 and 30 years old with alopecia areata. Some clones in this sample may be carry-over from other donors' samples.

This clonotype was detected only a few times. J is TRBJ2-1 and V is TRBV28, with a possible D match to TRBD1 (6 bases). Germline loops: CDR1 MDHEN, CDR2 SYDVKM. This CDR3 comprises 12 residues. V was pared by 6 bases and J by 9 bases, with 12 bases between. The chain's CDR3 is CASRTQGFEQFF. The CDR3 DNA is TGTGCCAGCAGAACACAGGGCTTTGAGCAGTTCTTC.

This clonotype appeared a few times. This chain joins TRBV7-9 and TRBJ2-4; 9 nucleotides agree with TRBD1. The CDR3 extends over 13 amino acids. CDR1 SEHNR and CDR2 FQNEAQ come from the germline V gene (reference sequence). Losses at the gene ends were 3 bases for V and 11 bases for J; bases not matched to a gene: 5. CDR3 coding DNA: TGTGCCAGCAGCTTCTGGACAGGGGCCCTTCAGTACTTC. Its translation: CASSFWTGALQYF.

This chain uses TRBV7-9 with TRBJ2-3, with no clear D. CDR1 SEHNR and CDR2 FQNEAQ come from the germline V gene (reference sequence). The V end was cut by 4 bases, the J end by 5 bases, with 4 bases between. The CDR3 is 11 residues long. In nucleotides, the CDR3 is TGTGCCAGCAGCTCTTTAGATACGCAGTATTTT. It specifies CASSSLDTQYF.

In this sample, this clonotype turned up a few times. The rearrangement uses TRBV7-9 and TRBJ2-3; maybe TRBD2 (5 bases). Trimming cost V 6 bases and J 7 bases, with 11 bases left between them. This CDR3 has 12 residues. Germline CDR1 SEHNR, CDR2 FQNEAQ (reference sequence). The chain's CDR3 is CASRSLANTQYF. The CDR3 bases are TGTGCCAGCAGGTCCCTAGCAAATACGCAGTATTTT.

V and J are TRBV5-5 and TRBJ1-6; 10 nucleotides agree with TRBD1. After removal of 2 bases from V and 9 bases from J, the junction contained 8 bases not matched to a gene. This CDR3 region has 16 residues. Germline V lookup: CDR1 SGHKS, CDR2 YYEKEE (reference sequence). For the CDR3, the DNA is TGTGCCAGCAGCTTTCTGAGTGGGACAGGGGTTTCACCCCTCCACTTT. It specifies CASSFLSGTGVSPLHF.

This clonotype was detected ten times or more. The chain recombines TRBV12-3 or TRBV12-4 with TRBJ1-6; D unclear. This CDR3 has 14 residues. V was clipped by 1 base and J by 5 bases, with 6 bases between them. The CDR3 nucleotides are TGTGCCAGCAGTTTAGAGGCAGATAATTCACCCCTCCACTTT. This translates into CASSLEADNSPLHF.

CDR3 sequence: CASSQDRSRGSTDTQYF. CDR3 bases: TGCGCCAGCAGCCAAGATCGGTCCAGGGGGAGCACAGATACGCAGTATTTT. The chain couples TRBV4-3 to TRBJ2-3, with 7 bases aligning to TRBD1. Germline trimming cut 0 bases from V and 0 bases from J; bases unmatched to any gene: 6. Germline V CDR1 and CDR2: LGHNA, YSLEER. The CDR3 is 17 residues long.

The chain combines TRBV6-5 with TRBJ2-3; D unresolved. The V gene's germline CDR1 is MNHEY and CDR2 SVGAGI. The CDR3 spans 15 residues. The germline V and J ends were trimmed by 0 bases and 6 bases, with 13 bases remaining between them. The DNA of the CDR3 is TGTGCCAGCAGTTACTCGCATAAGTTGGTTGATACGCAGTATTTT. It specifies CASSYSHKLVDTQYF.

This clonotype turned up a few times. The chain joins TRBV20-1 to TRBJ1-5; possibly TRBD1 for D (6 bases). The germline V gene encodes CDR1 DFQATT and CDR2 SNEGSKA (reference sequence). The CDR3 totals 15 residues. The V end was cut by 0 bases, the J end by 6 bases, with 15 bases between. In DNA, the CDR3 is TGCAGTGCTAGAGATCTAGCCAGGGGAGGTCAGCCCCAGCATTTT. Its protein product is CSARDLARGGQPQHF.

This chain joins TRBV27 and TRBJ2-7, with 8 bases matching TRBD2. The CDR3 contains 13 residues. With V trimmed by 3 bases and J by 9 bases, 7 bases remained unmatched. Germline loops: CDR1 MNHEY, CDR2 SMNVEV (reference sequence). The CDR3 bases are TGTGCCAGCAGTTTTAGCGGGGTGTATGGGCAGTACTTC. This gives the protein CASSFSGVYGQYF.

V is TRBV4-2 and J is TRBJ1-2; D remains unclear. Germline CDR1 is LGHNA and CDR2 is YNFKEQ. The CDR3 has 12 residues. Trimming stripped 0 bases from V and 10 bases from J, with 9 bases between. The DNA for the CDR3 is TGTGCCAGCAGCCAAGAAGACCGGGACTACACCTTC. Translation: CASSQEDRDYTF.

In its sample, this clonotype was seen a few times. This sequence joins TRBV20-1 and TRBJ2-3, with TRBD1 matching 9 bases. This CDR3 comprises 14 residues. V lost 1 base and J lost 6; bases outside the gene matches: 5. Germline loops: CDR1 DFQATT, CDR2 SNEGSKA (reference sequence). CDR3 nucleotides: TGCAGTGCTAGAGTAGGGACAGGGACGGATACGCAGTATTTT. Its translation: CSARVGTGTDTQYF.

The genes are TRBV7-2 and TRBJ1-1, with 7 bases matching TRBD1. Per germline, CDR1 SGHTA and CDR2 FQGNSA. The CDR3 is 12 residues long. The trim removed 5 bases at V and 10 bases at J, leaving 7 bases unmatched. CDR3 residues: CASSAGTVRAFF. For the CDR3, the DNA is TGTGCCAGCAGCGCCGGGACAGTTCGAGCTTTCTTT.

This clonotype has a handful of counts. CDR3 coding DNA: TGTGCCAGCACTAGACAGGGTGAAGCTTTCTTT. This gives the protein CASTRQGEAFF. The chain has TRBV6-6 and TRBJ1-1, with 7 bases aligning to TRBD1. The CDR3 extends over 11 amino acids. Germline V gene lookup returns CDR1 MNHNY and CDR2 SVGAGI (reference sequence). V shed 7 bases, J shed 7 bases, and the junction held 3 bases outside the gene matches.

The rearrangement links TRBV5-1 to TRBJ2-3, with TRBD2 matching 9 bases. CDR1 and CDR2 from the germline V gene are SGHRS and YFSETQ. V shed 4 bases and J 2 bases; nucleotides not matched to a gene: 8. CDR3 length: 16 amino acids. Written as DNA, the CDR3 is TGCGCCAGCAGCACCGGACTAGCGATTGTCACAGATACGCAGTATTTT. This sequence encodes CASSTGLAIVTDTQYF.

This clonotype was counted at least ten times. This chain links TRBV28 with TRBJ2-5; possibly TRBD2 for D (5 bases). The CDR3 sequence is 16 residues long. CDR1 and CDR2 from the germline V gene are MDHEN and SYDVKM. Between the trimmed V and J ends, which lost 3 bases and 5 bases, there was a span of 19 bases. CDR3 loop: CASSLGVSLGSETQYF. DNA of the CDR3: TGTGCCAGCAGTTTGGGAGTGTCCCTGGGTTCGGAGACCCAGTACTTC. Complete variable domain (other parts from reference TRBV28 and TRBJ2-5): DVKVTQSSRYLVKRTGEKVFLECVQDMDHENMFWYRQDPGLGLRLIYFSYDVKMKEKGDIPEGYSVSREKKERFSLILESASTNQTSMYLCASSLGVSLGSETQYFGPGTRLLVL.

This clonotype was seen more than once but under ten times. This chain's CDR3 is CATSDTGTLQETQYF. The CDR3 region has the DNA TGTGCCACCAGTGATACCGGGACCCTCCAAGAGACCCAGTACTTC. The gene calls are TRBV24-1 and TRBJ2-5; either TRBD1 or TRBD2 may supply D (5 bases each). Deletions cut 3 bases from V and 1 base from J, with 11 bases between. Germline V lookup: CDR1 KGHDR, CDR2 SFDVKD. The CDR3 extends over 15 amino acids.

The V gene is TRBV7-9, the J gene TRBJ2-7; the match to TRBD1 covers 9 bases. The V segment lost 7 bases and the J segment 4 bases; nucleotides outside the gene matches: 14. CDR1 is SEHNR and CDR2 is FQNEAQ in the germline V gene (reference sequence). The CDR3 loop spans 16 amino acids. CDR3 region: CASTGMDLTGGYEQYF. Here the CDR3 DNA reads TGTGCCAGCACCGGGATGGACCTGACAGGGGGGTACGAGCAGTACTTC.

This clonotype showed up many times. The J gene is TRBJ2-3, the V gene TRBV6-4; 9 bases fit TRBD1. Germline V gives CDR1 MRHNA, CDR2 SNTAGT. The CDR3 extends over 13 amino acids. V lost 10 bases and J lost 0; bases outside the gene matches: 2. The CDR3 sequence: CATGTGSTDTQYF. CDR3 nucleotide sequence: TGTGCCACCGGGACAGGGAGCACAGATACGCAGTATTTT.

This clonotype has ten or more counts. This chain connects TRBV10-3 to TRBJ2-2; TRBD2 is a possible D gene (6 bases). With 5 bases removed from V and 3 bases from J, the gap between germline ends came to 10 bases. Germline V gives CDR1 ENHRY, CDR2 SYGVKD. The CDR3 contains 14 residues. The CDR3 protein is CAISPRDYTGELFF. The CDR3 DNA sequence: TGTGCCATCAGTCCCCGGGACTACACCGGGGAGCTGTTTTTT.

The chain carries TRBV12-3 or TRBV12-4 and TRBJ1-2; D might be TRBD1 (5 bases). This CDR3 is built from 14 residues. V was cut by 5 bases and J by 2 bases, with 12 bases left in between. The CDR3 DNA is TGTGCCAGCAGTAATCCGGGACGGAACTATGGCTACACCTTC. Translating it yields CASSNPGRNYGYTF.

The gene calls are TRBV12-3 or TRBV12-4 and TRBJ2-1, with D tentatively TRBD2 (6 bases). CDR3 size: 13 residues. Trimming shortened V by 2 bases and J by 8 bases, and 10 bases separated the two germline ends. CDR3 amino acids: CASSLPTSYEQFF. The CDR3 nucleotides are TGTGCCAGCAGTTTACCGACTAGTTATGAGCAGTTCTTC.

This clonotype was counted a few times. J is TRBJ2-3 and V is TRBV4-2; TRBD2 matches 10 bases. After removal of 1 base from V and 0 bases from J, the junction contained 7 bases not matched to a gene. Germline CDR1 is LGHNA and CDR2 is YNFKEQ. The CDR3 totals 18 residues. The CDR3 here is CASSQGPLAGVSTDTQYF. The DNA of the CDR3 is TGTGCCAGCAGCCAAGGCCCTCTAGCGGGGGTCAGCACAGATACGCAGTATTTT.

This clonotype turned up a few times. This rearrangement joins TRBV6-1 to TRBJ1-5; maybe TRBD1 (6 bases). From germline, CDR1 is MNHNS and CDR2 SASEGT. V was clipped by 8 bases and J by 1 base, with 12 bases between them. The CDR3 consists of 14 residues. Here the CDR3 reads CASAYQGSNQPQHF. CDR3 sequence (DNA): TGTGCCAGCGCCTACCAGGGGAGCAATCAGCCCCAGCATTTT.

This clonotype was picked up many times. The genes are TRBV6-6 and TRBJ1-2; D is uncertain. CDR3 length: 13 amino acids. Per germline, CDR1 MNHNY and CDR2 SVGAGI (reference sequence). Trimming left V 4 bases short and J 0 bases short, with 6 bases between. The CDR3 DNA sequence: TGTGCCAGCAGTTCCACAGCTAACTATGGCTACACCTTC. As protein: CASSSTANYGYTF.